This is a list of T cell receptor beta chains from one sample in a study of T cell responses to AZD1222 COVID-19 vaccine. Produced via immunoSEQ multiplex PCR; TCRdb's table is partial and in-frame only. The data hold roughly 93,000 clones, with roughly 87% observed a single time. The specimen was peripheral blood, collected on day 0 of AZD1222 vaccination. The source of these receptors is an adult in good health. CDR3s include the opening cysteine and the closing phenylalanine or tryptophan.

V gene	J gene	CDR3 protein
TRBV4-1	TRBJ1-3	CASSSPGQGGLAGNTIYF
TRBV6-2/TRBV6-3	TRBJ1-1	CASSSPSGGIDGAFF
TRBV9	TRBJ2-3	CASSVRGADLVDTQYF
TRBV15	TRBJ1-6	CATSKRDAYNSPLHF
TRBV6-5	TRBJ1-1	CASSRPSDTEAFF
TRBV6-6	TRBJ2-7	CASSPNIDRVYAYEQYF
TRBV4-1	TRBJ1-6	CASPGTYNSPLHF
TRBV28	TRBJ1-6	CASSSLGDPNNSPLHF
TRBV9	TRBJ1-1	CASSYRTTEAFF
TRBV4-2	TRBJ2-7	CASSQEGYEQYF
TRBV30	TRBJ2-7	CAWSISQGTYEQYF
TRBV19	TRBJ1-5	CASSISQGSNQPQHF
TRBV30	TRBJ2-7	CAWRQGRGEQYF
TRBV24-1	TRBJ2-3	CATSGAGTDTQYF
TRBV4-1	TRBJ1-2	CASSQVGQVSGYTF
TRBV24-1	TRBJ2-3	CATLDGNTDTQYF
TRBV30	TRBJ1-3	CAWQGGLMDTIYF
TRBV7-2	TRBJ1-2	CASSTREGYTF
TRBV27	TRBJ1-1	CASSLSHFRRGTEAFF
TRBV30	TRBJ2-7	CAWSPKDRPSSYEQYF
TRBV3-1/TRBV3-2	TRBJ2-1	CASSQETGAYNEQFF
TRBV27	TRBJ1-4	CASRSLGSEKLFF
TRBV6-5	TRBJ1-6	CASRGSYNSPLHF
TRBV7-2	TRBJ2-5	CASSAGTARETQYF
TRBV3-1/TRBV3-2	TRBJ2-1	CASSQDLVQFF
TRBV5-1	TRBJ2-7	CASRLAGALSYEQYF
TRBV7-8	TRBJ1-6	CASSYLAGESPLHF